This TCR beta chain was sequenced for a study of T-cell memory formation after mild COVID-19 listed by TCRdb under 2021. Broadly, across the study: TCR sequence clusters from the two donors were found to be largely donor specific. The cohort was made up of two young adult volunteers, one female and one male, who were previously healthy. In two donors, T-cell clones that expanded and contracted after mild COVID-19 were followed by sequencing TCRalpha and TCRbeta repertoires longitudinally.

Results and caveats for the whole study, not just this receptor: The second-wave clones that peaked on day 37 were not confirmed to be SARS-CoV-2 specific. Some responding clones were found in pre-infection memory, which suggests that pre-existing cross-reactive memory T cells took part in the SARS-CoV-2 response. From day 15 to 85, contracting clones showed balanced CD4/CD8 phenotypes, whereas a second wave of clones that expanded from day 15 to 37 leaned towards CD4+. The study included only a couple of mild cases, and larger cohorts that include severe cases with pre-infection samples were judged to be necessary. Contracting CD4+ clones were found mainly in CM and EM memory subsets, while CD8+ clones were enriched in EMRA.

Ficoll-Paque density gradient centrifugation was the method used to isolate PBMCs. This clonotype was detected only a few times. It lacks a known antigen. No much larger clone exists at a distance of one base, and base qualities are not known. For sequencing, an Illumina NovaSeq 6000 was employed. TCRalpha and TCRbeta cDNA libraries were constructed by 5'RACE with constant-segment primers, with sample barcodes and unique molecular identifiers being introduced. Trizol reagent was used to extract RNA from every sample. Library amplification was performed in two PCR steps, and a second sample barcode and Illumina TruSeq adapters were introduced in the second step. Sequencing of the libraries was done on an Illumina NovaSeq, producing 2 x 150 bp paired-end reads. Processing in the source paper ran as follows. Demultiplexing of reads and collapsing into UMI-guided consensus sequences were performed with migec v1.2.7. With mixcr v2.1.11, UMI consensuses were aligned to TRA and TRB V and J templates and assembled into clonotypes. Expanded or contracted clonotypes were those called significant by both edgeR and NoisET, with noise models trained on biological replicates. For edgeR calls, a false discovery rate-adjusted p below 0.01 and a log2 fold-change threshold of 1 were applied. PCA with hierarchical clustering of max-normalized trajectories of the 1000 most abundant clonotypes was used as exploratory dynamics analysis. The CD4 or CD8 phenotype of responding clones was assigned using the separately sequenced CD4+ and CD8+ repertoires. TCRdb took the public reads, trimmed them with fastp at Q25, ran MiXCR for clone calling and kept in-frame beta chains. Identical CDR3 protein sequences are pooled into one entry, listed with their most common genes and DNA. The V and J calls shown here were made by TCRdb, not taken from the authors' results. Within this sample are 500,000 to 650,000 distinct CDR3 sequences, with about a fifth of them counted one time only. The ten largest account for approximately 8% of the sample.

The CDR3 sequence holds 16 residues, the cysteine and phenylalanine included. The kept DNA is CDR3 alone, 48 bases in frame from the first base. Sequences LGHNA (CDR1) and YSLEER (CDR2) are obtained from the germline V gene. V and J lose 5 bases and 5 bases, and a span of 19 bases separates them. The chain was built from TRBV4-3 and TRBJ2-1; the D segment could be TRBD2, given 6 matching bases. The sequence came from an adult woman who had mild COVID-19 (a few samples of this study predate the infection). The sample titles of this study are shuffled in the database, so cell type and time point are left out; the donor was told from shared clones. The sequenced sample consisted of PBMCs or a T cell subset sorted from them (not recorded which). The CDR3 has the sequence CASSYSGDLFDNEQFF. The DNA sequence reads TGCGCCAGCAGCTACTCGGGAGACTTATTCGACAATGAGCAGTTCTTC.